This T cell receptor beta chain was identified during a study of Ad26.COV2.S vaccination and SARS-CoV-2 variants. Findings and caveats of the study: TCR breadth and depth analyses may have underestimated total T cell responses. Relative to placebo recipients, vaccine recipients exhibited elevated spike-specific TCR breadth.

Treatment meaning: 15 to 20 received Ad26.COV2.S at low or high dose, single or two shots; about 5 received placebo; per-sample allocation not given. Sampling occurred on day 63 after the first vaccine or placebo injection. The germline V gene has CDR1 SGHDT and CDR2 YYEEEE. V lost 3 bases and J lost 6, with 22 bases in between. This CDR3 spans 17 amino acids. Generated by immunoSEQ multiplex PCR, the TCRdb table keeps only in-frame clones and is missing some. The top ten clones hold around 2.5% of a sample with around 450,000 clones, 89% of them seen once. This clone was observed a single time. Its target is unknown.

This TCR was recovered from a person aged 18 to 65 who received the Ad26.COV2.S COVID-19 vaccine or a placebo. The chain couples TRBV5-6 to TRBJ2-1, with a possible D match to TRBD2 (5 bases). The sequences come from peripheral blood, collected in a trial of Ad26.COV2.S vaccine versus placebo. As DNA, the CDR3 is TGTGCCAGCAGCTCGTTCGTAGGTGCGGGTCTACGCAATGAGCAGTTCTTC. Amino acid sequence: CASSSFVGAGLRNEQFF.